Presented here are 13 T cell receptor beta chains from one specimen sequenced in a study of response to subunit inactivated influenza vaccine. Via MiXCR, TCRdb re-called the RT-PCR reads, giving one row per CDR3 protein. The profile covers about 500,000 distinct CDR3 sequences, with more than 15% appearing a single time and roughly 3.1% taken by the ten largest. Source: CD4+ T cells sorted from PBMCs, taken around 25 months after vaccination. These TCRs come from a man between 50 and 69 years old who received an inactivated influenza vaccine.

This clonotype has a handful of counts. The genes are TRBV29-1 and TRBJ2-5; 8 nucleotides align to TRBD1. V dropped 4 bases and J dropped 4; count of bases not matched to a gene: 8. The CDR3 extends over 14 amino acids. From germline, CDR1 is SQVTM and CDR2 ANQGSEA. CDR3 in DNA: TGCAGCGTTGCCCAAGGACAGGGTGGAGAGACCCAGTACTTC. Translation gives CSVAQGQGGETQYF.

The V gene is TRBV29-1, the J gene TRBJ2-2, with D maybe TRBD2 (5 bases). The CDR3 covers 13 residues. Per the germline V gene, CDR1 is SQVTM and CDR2 is ANQGSEA. Trimming took 7 bases from V and 6 from J, leaving 15 bases between them. The CDR3 DNA is TGCAGCGCCGGAGGCCCTGGGGCCGGGGAGCTGTTTTTT. Translated: CSAGGPGAGELFF.

This clonotype showed up many times. This sequence joins TRBV12-3 or TRBV12-4 and TRBJ1-2; D perhaps matches TRBD1 (5 bases). Between the trimmed V and J ends, which lost 6 bases and 4 bases, there was a span of 15 bases. The CDR3 length is 14 residues. As DNA, the CDR3 is TGTGCCAGCAGCGGTGGAGCAGGGTCCTATGGCTACACCTTC. Amino acids: CASSGGAGSYGYTF.

The V gene is TRBV14, the J gene TRBJ2-6, with D uncertain. CDR1 and CDR2 from the germline V gene are SGHDN and FVKESK. V lost 4 bases to trimming and J lost 0 bases, with 7 bases between them. The CDR3 covers 15 residues. Here the CDR3 reads CASSPSPSGANVLTF. The CDR3 region has the DNA TGTGCCAGCAGCCCCAGTCCCTCTGGGGCCAACGTCCTGACTTTC.

The J gene is TRBJ2-7, the V gene TRBV28, with TRBD1 matching over 8 bases. The CDR3 totals 14 residues. The germline gives CDR1 MDHEN, CDR2 SYDVKM. The junction had 7 bases not matched to a gene; V was cut back by 7 bases and J by 2 bases. The DNA of the CDR3 is TGTGCCAGCACCCGGGACAGGTGGGCCTACGAGCAGTACTTC. Its translation is CASTRDRWAYEQYF.

This clonotype showed up many times. The genes are TRBV20-1 and TRBJ1-6, with D possibly matching TRBD1 (5 bases). The CDR3 has 12 residues. V was clipped by 6 bases and J by 7 bases, with 10 bases between them. Germline V CDR1 and CDR2: DFQATT, SNEGSKA (reference sequence). This chain's CDR3 is CSARDGNSPLHF. The CDR3 coding sequence is TGCAGTGCGAGGGACGGGAATTCACCCCTCCACTTT.

This clonotype was recorded a few times. Here the CDR3 DNA reads TGTGCCAGCAGCCCGACAGGACGTATCACAGATACGCAGTATTTT. Protein: CASSPTGRITDTQYF. This chain joins TRBV5-4 and TRBJ2-3; tentative D call: TRBD1 (6 bases). V was trimmed by 4 bases and J by 2 bases, leaving 14 bases between them. Germline V gene lookup returns CDR1 SGHNT and CDR2 YYREEE (reference sequence). This CDR3 region has 15 residues.

The chain combines TRBV4-1 with TRBJ2-2; 11 bases map to TRBD2. After removal of 2 bases from V and 0 bases from J, the junction contained 5 bases not matched to a gene. CDR1 MGHRA and CDR2 YSYEKL come from the germline V gene. The CDR3 length is 18 residues. CDR3 protein: CASSQTSGGPPNTGELFF. The CDR3 DNA reads as TGCGCCAGCAGCCAAACTAGCGGGGGCCCTCCGAACACCGGGGAGCTGTTTTTT.

The chain's CDR3 is CASSQDQGEQYF. CDR3 nucleotides: TGTGCCAGCAGCCAAGATCAAGGGGAGCAGTACTTC. The J gene is TRBJ2-7, the V gene TRBV14, with D hard to call. The germline V gene encodes CDR1 SGHDN and CDR2 FVKESK. The CDR3 is made up of 12 amino acids. Trimming left V 0 bases short and J 7 bases short, with 7 bases between.

There are a few counts of this clonotype. V is TRBV20-1 and J is TRBJ1-5; D unclear. The germline gives CDR1 DFQATT, CDR2 SNEGSKA (reference sequence). V lost 6 bases to trimming and J lost 8 bases, with 17 bases between them. The CDR3 is made up of 13 amino acids. The CDR3 DNA reads as TGCAGTGCATATGGGCCGGGTGTTAAGCCCCAGCATTTT. This encodes CSAYGPGVKPQHF.

This clonotype has ten or more counts. The J gene is TRBJ2-3, the V gene TRBV5-1, with TRBD2 as a possible D gene (5 bases). The V end was cut by 0 bases, the J end by 6 bases, with 14 bases between. The CDR3 extends over 15 amino acids. The germline CDR1 and CDR2 sequences are SGHRS and YFSETQ. CDR3 protein: CASSLGEPTRDTQYF. CDR3 DNA: TGCGCCAGCAGCTTGGGGGAGCCGACCCGCGATACGCAGTATTTT.

Ten or more counts support this clonotype. This sequence joins TRBV18 and TRBJ2-1; 14 bases line up with TRBD2. V trimming: 1 base; J trimming: 4 bases; junction bases outside the gene matches: 6. The germline V gene has CDR1 KGHSH and CDR2 LQKENI. This CDR3 is 18 amino acids long. CDR3 DNA sequence: TGTGCCAGCTCACCACGCGGGACTAGCGGGAGTAGTTACAATGAGCAGTTCTTC. The encoded protein is CASSPRGTSGSSYNEQFF.

CDR3 in DNA: TGTGCCAGCAGCCTGCCCGGGATCCGCAAAGAGACCCAGTACTTC. Translated: CASSLPGIRKETQYF. J is TRBJ2-5 and V is TRBV7-2; possibly TRBD2 for D (5 bases). Germline V gene lookup returns CDR1 SGHTA and CDR2 FQGNSA. CDR3 length equals 15 residues. V lost 5 bases and J 3 bases, leaving 16 bases between the germline ends.